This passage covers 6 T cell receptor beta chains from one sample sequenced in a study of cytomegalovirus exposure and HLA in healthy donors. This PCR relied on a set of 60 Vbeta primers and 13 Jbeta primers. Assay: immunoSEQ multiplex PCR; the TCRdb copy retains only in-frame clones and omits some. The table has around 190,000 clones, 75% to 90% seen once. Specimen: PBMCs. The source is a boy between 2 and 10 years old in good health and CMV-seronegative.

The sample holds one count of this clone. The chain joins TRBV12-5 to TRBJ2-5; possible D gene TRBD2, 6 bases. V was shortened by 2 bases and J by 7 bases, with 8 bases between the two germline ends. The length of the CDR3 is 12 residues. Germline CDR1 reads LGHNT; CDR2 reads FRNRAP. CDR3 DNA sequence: TGTGCTAGTGGTTTGACCGGGGGGACCCAGTACTTC. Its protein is CASGLTGGTQYF.

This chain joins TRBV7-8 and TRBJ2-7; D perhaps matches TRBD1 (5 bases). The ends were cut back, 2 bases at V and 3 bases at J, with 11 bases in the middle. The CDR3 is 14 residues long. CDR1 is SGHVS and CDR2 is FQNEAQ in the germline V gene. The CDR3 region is CASSLSTGLYEQYF. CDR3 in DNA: TGTGCCAGCAGCTTATCAACAGGCCTCTACGAGCAGTACTTC.

The CDR3 DNA reads TGTGCCAGCAGCGTCCGAGCGGGGGGGAGCGCAGATACGCAGTATTTT. Translation gives CASSVRAGGSADTQYF. The rearrangement uses TRBV9 and TRBJ2-3; the match to TRBD2 covers 10 bases. The germline V gene encodes CDR1 SGDLS and CDR2 YYNGEE. The length of the CDR3 is 16 residues. V shed 2 bases and J 4 bases; nucleotides not matched to a gene: 7. Combining the CDR3 with reference TRBV9 and TRBJ2-3 gives the whole variable domain DSGVTQTPKHLITATGQRVTLRCSPRSGDLSVYWYQQSLDQGLQFLIQYYNGEERAKGNILERFSAQQFPDLHSELNLSSLELGDSALYFCASSVRAGGSADTQYFGPGTRLTVL.

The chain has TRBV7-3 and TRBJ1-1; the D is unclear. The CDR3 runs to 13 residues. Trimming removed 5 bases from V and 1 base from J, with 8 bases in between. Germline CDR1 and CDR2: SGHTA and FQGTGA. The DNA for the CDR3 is TGTGCCAGCAGCGTTCTCGGGAACACTGAAGCTTTCTTT. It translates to CASSVLGNTEAFF.

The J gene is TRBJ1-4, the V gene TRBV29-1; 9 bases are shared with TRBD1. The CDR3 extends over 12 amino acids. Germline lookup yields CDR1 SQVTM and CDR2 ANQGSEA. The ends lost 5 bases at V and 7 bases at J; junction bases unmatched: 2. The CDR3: CSVTGGGEKLFF. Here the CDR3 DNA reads TGCAGCGTTACAGGGGGCGGTGAAAAACTGTTTTTT.

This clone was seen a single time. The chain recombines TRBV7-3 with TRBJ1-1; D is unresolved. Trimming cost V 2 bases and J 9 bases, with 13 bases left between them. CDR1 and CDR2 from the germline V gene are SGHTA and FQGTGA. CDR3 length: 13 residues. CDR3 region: CASSLLWGDKAFF. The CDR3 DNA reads TGTGCCAGCAGCTTACTATGGGGAGATAAAGCTTTCTTT.